This passage covers 32 T cell receptor beta chains from one sample sequenced in a study of T cell repertoires in cytomegalovirus infection. TCRdb re-called the reads through MiXCR, storing one row per CDR3 protein. Of about 250,000 distinct CDR3 sequences in the sample, over 15% were seen once. Sequencing input: CD8+ T cells from PBMCs. The receptors stem from a human donor in good health (CMV status not recorded). Some clones in this sample may be carry-over from other donors' samples.

The chain is built from TRBV4-1 and TRBJ2-5, with D perhaps TRBD2 (5 bases). Trimming left V 5 bases short and J 5 bases short, with 18 bases between. This CDR3 spans 15 amino acids. Germline V lookup: CDR1 MGHRA, CDR2 YSYEKL. CDR3 region: CASSLNPLVAETQYF. In DNA, the CDR3 is TGCGCCAGCAGCTTAAACCCACTAGTTGCGGAGACCCAGTACTTC.

The CDR3 DNA reads TGTGCCAGCAGTAGAACCGGGACAGGGGGGCTAGGTACGTTCTTC. Protein: CASSRTGTGGLGTFF. The chain couples TRBV11-2 to TRBJ2-1, with 11 bases fitting TRBD1. CDR1 and CDR2 (germline): SGHAT, FQNNGV. The junction had 16 bases not matched to a gene; V was cut back by 6 bases and J by 15 bases. There are 15 residues in the CDR3.

V and J are TRBV7-6 and TRBJ2-1; perhaps D is TRBD1 or TRBD2 (7 bases each). The CDR3 runs 15 residues. V was pared by 1 base and J by 8 bases, with 15 bases between. Germline CDR1 is SGHVS and CDR2 is FNYEAQ. CDR3 residues: CASSLGAGGGDEQFF. CDR3 bases: TGTGCCAGCAGCTTAGGGGCAGGGGGGGGGGATGAGCAGTTCTTC. Complete variable domain (other parts from reference TRBV7-6 and TRBJ2-1): GAGVSQSPRYKVTKRGQDVALRCDPISGHVSLYWYRQALGQGPEFLTYFNYEAQQDKSGLPNDRFSAERPEGSISTLTIQRTEQRDSAMYRCASSLGAGGGDEQFFGPGTRLTVL.

This clonotype was counted only a few times. The genes are TRBV7-9 and TRBJ2-7; 11 nucleotides line up with TRBD1. Losses at the gene ends were 6 bases for V and 2 bases for J; bases not matched to a gene: 12. Germline V lookup: CDR1 SEHNR, CDR2 FQNEAQ (reference sequence). The CDR3 is made up of 17 amino acids. CDR3 in amino acids: CASSDTGQGASPYEQYF. Here the CDR3 DNA reads TGTGCCAGCAGTGATACCGGACAGGGGGCTTCTCCCTACGAGCAGTACTTC.

This clonotype has ten or more counts. The chain recombines TRBV7-6 with TRBJ2-7, with D perhaps matching TRBD1 (5 bases). CDR1 SGHVS and CDR2 FNYEAQ come from the germline V gene. Trimming stripped 2 bases from V and 3 bases from J, with 8 bases between. The CDR3 loop spans 13 amino acids. The CDR3 region is CASSLQGYYEQYF. DNA of the CDR3: TGTGCCAGCAGCTTACAGGGCTACTACGAGCAGTACTTC.

This chain uses TRBV9 with TRBJ1-6; tentatively, D is TRBD1 (6 bases). Germline CDR1 and CDR2: SGDLS and YYNGEE. Trimming removed 3 bases from V and 0 bases from J, with 13 bases in between. The CDR3 is 17 residues long. The CDR3 loop reads CASSEGDASSYNSPLHF. The CDR3 coding sequence is TGTGCCAGCAGCGAGGGGGACGCGAGCTCCTATAATTCACCCCTCCACTTT.

The V and J genes are TRBV5-1 and TRBJ1-1, with D unresolved. Trimming removed 0 bases from V and 2 bases from J, with 8 bases in between. The germline gives CDR1 SGHRS, CDR2 YFSETQ. This CDR3 spans 14 amino acids. CDR3 sequence reads: CASSLESRNTEAFF. The CDR3 DNA is TGCGCCAGCAGCTTGGAGTCCCGTAACACTGAAGCTTTCTTT.

This chain joins TRBV7-1 and TRBJ1-2; 7 bases map to TRBD1. TRBV7-1 counts as an open reading frame of uncertain function. The CDR3 is 13 residues long. With V trimmed by 5 bases and J by 12 bases, 12 bases remained unmatched. CDR3 DNA: TGTGCCAGCAGCGGAGAGGACAGGTCGGAGAACACCTTC. The encoded protein is CASSGEDRSENTF.

The sample holds a few counts of this clonotype. The V gene is TRBV9, the J gene TRBJ1-4, with unresolved D. Germline loops: CDR1 SGDLS, CDR2 YYNGEE. This CDR3 has 13 amino acids. Trimming left V 4 bases short and J 7 bases short, with 11 bases between. CDR3 region: CASSPDSGEKLFF. Here the CDR3 DNA reads TGTGCCAGCAGCCCTGACTCGGGTGAAAAACTGTTTTTT. The full variable domain, with the rest looked up from reference TRBV9 and TRBJ1-4, is DSGVTQTPKHLITATGQRVTLRCSPRSGDLSVYWYQQSLDQGLQFLIQYYNGEERAKGNILERFSAQQFPDLHSELNLSSLELGDSALYFCASSPDSGEKLFFGSGTQLSVL.

This sequence joins TRBV7-3 and TRBJ1-1; TRBD1 matches at 7 bases. The CDR3 extends over 19 amino acids. Germline trimming cut 1 base from V and 2 bases from J; bases unmatched to any gene: 16. Germline CDR1 SGHTA, CDR2 FQGTGA. CDR3 residues: CASSLNGPPRGLVNTEAFF. The CDR3 DNA reads as TGTGCCAGCAGCTTAAATGGCCCCCCCAGGGGGTTGGTAAACACTGAAGCTTTCTTT.

CDR3 sequence (DNA): TGCAGTGCTAGAGAAATCGGGACTAGCGGGGGACTTACATCCTACAATGAGCAGTTCTTC. This translates into CSAREIGTSGGLTSYNEQFF. V usage is TRBV20-1 and J usage is TRBJ2-1, with 14 bases identical to TRBD2. The CDR3 is made up of 20 amino acids. Germline V gene data show CDR1 as DFQATT and CDR2 as SNEGSKA (reference sequence). V gave up 0 bases and J gave up 1 base; unmatched junction bases: 11.

This clonotype was counted between two and nine times. V and J are TRBV5-6 and TRBJ2-3, with 7 bases fitting TRBD1. The CDR3 is 16 amino acids. Germline V gene sequence: CDR1 SGHDT, CDR2 YYEEEE. The trim removed 4 bases at V and 4 bases at J, leaving 12 bases unmatched. The CDR3 here is CASSLGQAITPDTQYF. CDR3 in DNA: TGTGCCAGCAGCCTTGGACAGGCGATAACCCCAGATACGCAGTATTTT.

The chain uses TRBV7-9 and TRBJ2-7; D not resolved. The germline gives CDR1 SEHNR, CDR2 FQNEAQ (reference sequence). This CDR3 has 12 residues. V was pared by 3 bases and J by 6 bases, with 9 bases between. CDR3 loop: CASSFGIGEQYF. The CDR3 nucleotides are TGTGCCAGCAGCTTTGGGATCGGCGAGCAGTACTTC. Using reference TRBV7-9 and TRBJ2-7 for the parts outside the CDR3, the full variable domain is DTGVSQNPRHKITKRGQNVTFRCDPISEHNRLYWYRQTLGQGPEFLTYFQNEAQLEKSRLLSDRFSAERPKGSFSTLEIQRTEQGDSAMYLCASSFGIGEQYFGPGTRLTVT.

This clonotype was observed at least ten times. The gene calls are TRBV6-6 and TRBJ2-1; 9 bases map to TRBD1. Trimming removed 8 bases from V and 5 bases from J; junction bases left unmatched: 13. CDR3 length: 16 residues. The germline V gene has CDR1 MNHNY and CDR2 SVGAGI (reference sequence). The CDR3: CASSSFPGTGNNEQFF. The CDR3 bases are TGTGCCAGCTCCTCTTTTCCCGGGACAGGGAACAATGAGCAGTTCTTC.

A few counts support this clonotype. J is TRBJ2-7 and V is TRBV7-6; D not resolved. This CDR3 region has 15 residues. Trimming pared 5 bases from V and 4 bases from J, leaving 18 bases between. Germline assignment: CDR1 SGHVS and CDR2 FNYEAQ. CDR3 sequence reads: CASSPLGGSLYEQYF. CDR3 nucleotide sequence: TGTGCCAGCAGCCCTTTGGGTGGAAGTCTTTACGAGCAGTACTTC.

This clonotype was picked up a small number of times. CDR3 DNA: TGCGCCAGCAGCCAAGAGCCGGGAACGGGCGAGCAGTACTTC. Its translation: CASSQEPGTGEQYF. J is TRBJ2-7 and V is TRBV4-1, with a weak D call TRBD2 (5 bases). V lost 0 bases and J lost 6, with 12 bases in between. The CDR3 consists of 14 residues. Germline CDR1 and CDR2: MGHRA and YSYEKL.

This clonotype was seen just once. A much larger clone lies one base from this, so it may be a read error. This rearrangement joins TRBV12-3 or TRBV12-4 to TRBJ2-3; TRBD1 matches 7 bases. The CDR3 has 14 amino acids. The DNA of the CDR3 is TGTGCCACGAACCGGGACAGCAACACAGATACGCATTATTTT. Translation gives CATNRDSNTDTHYF.

This clonotype was found a few times. The V call is TRBV15, the J call TRBJ2-5, with 9 positions matching TRBD1. Germline V gene data show CDR1 as LNHNV and CDR2 as YYDKDF (reference sequence). V trimming: 0 bases; J trimming: 5 bases; junction bases outside the gene matches: 7. This CDR3 is built from 16 residues. The CDR3 bases are TGTGCCACCAGCAGAGAGTCGGACAGGGGATCGGAGACCCAGTACTTC. It codes for CATSRESDRGSETQYF.

This clonotype was recorded only once. V gene TRBV3-1 combines with J gene TRBJ2-6, with a weak D call TRBD2 (5 bases). The CDR3 length is 18 residues. V lost 4 bases, J lost 2 bases, and 18 bases lay in between. The germline V gene encodes CDR1 LGHDT and CDR2 YNNKEL (reference sequence). The CDR3 protein is CASSPSGEGGTGANVLTF. CDR3 nucleotides: TGTGCCAGCAGCCCCTCTGGAGAGGGTGGGACTGGGGCCAACGTCCTGACTTTC. The full variable domain, completed using reference TRBV3-1 and TRBJ2-6, is DTAVSQTPKYLVTQMGNDKSIKCEQNLGHDTMYWYKQDSKKFLKIMFSYNNKELIINETVPNRFSPKSPDKAHLNLHINSLELGDSAVYFCASSPSGEGGTGANVLTFGAGSRLTVL.

The rearrangement uses TRBV6-6 and TRBJ2-1; the D gene is possibly TRBD1 (6 bases). Germline CDR1 is MNHNY and CDR2 is SVGAGI (reference sequence). The CDR3 runs 14 residues. Trimming took off 7 bases at V and 4 bases at J, with 14 bases between the two ends. Written as DNA, the CDR3 is TGTGCCAGCACCCAGGGGATTGGGTACAATGAGCAGTTCTTC. Encoded protein: CASTQGIGYNEQFF.

This clonotype showed up many times. CDR3 sequence: CASSPQAGGPTDTQYF. CDR3 DNA sequence: TGTGCCAGCAGCCCACAAGCGGGGGGCCCCACAGATACGCAGTATTTT. V usage is TRBV7-2 and J usage is TRBJ2-3, with 9 bases matching TRBD2. The CDR3 length is 16 residues. J gave up 2 bases and V 5 bases, and 8 bases lay outside the gene matches. Germline values: CDR1 SGHTA, CDR2 FQGNSA. The variable domain in full, with the rest retrieved from reference TRBV7-2 and TRBJ2-3, is GAGVSQSPSNKVTEKGKDVELRCDPISGHTALYWYRQSLGQGLEFLIYFQGNSAPDKSGLPSDRFSAERTGGSVSTLTIQRTQQEDSAVYLCASSPQAGGPTDTQYFGPGTRLTVL.

This clonotype was counted many times. The gene calls are TRBV12-3 or TRBV12-4 and TRBJ2-7; D is possibly TRBD2 (6 bases). With 6 bases removed from V and 0 bases from J, the gap between germline ends came to 12 bases. The CDR3 has 14 amino acids. The CDR3 nucleotides are TGTGCCAGCAGCCAAGGGGAGGCCTCCTACGAGCAGTACTTC. Translated, it gives CASSQGEASYEQYF.

There are a few counts of this clonotype. The V gene is TRBV11-2, the J gene TRBJ2-5; TRBD1 matches at 8 bases. From germline, CDR1 is SGHAT and CDR2 FQNNGV. CDR3 length equals 14 residues. J lost 2 bases, V lost 6 bases, and 5 bases had no gene match. CDR3 amino acids: CASRHHRGQETQYF. In DNA form, the CDR3 reads TGTGCCAGCAGACACCACAGGGGGCAAGAGACCCAGTACTTC.

In this sample, this clonotype turned up a few times. V gene TRBV6-5 combines with J gene TRBJ1-4, with TRBD1 identical over 8 bases. The CDR3 extends over 16 amino acids. Per the germline V gene, CDR1 is MNHEY and CDR2 is SVGAGI. V trimming: 0 bases; J trimming: 7 bases; junction bases outside the gene matches: 7. CDR3 sequence reads: CASSYSQTGEGEKLFF. The DNA of the CDR3 is TGTGCCAGCAGTTACTCCCAGACAGGGGAAGGTGAAAAACTGTTTTTT.

This clonotype was seen ten or more times. The chain couples TRBV28 to TRBJ1-5, with 8 bases aligning to TRBD1. CDR3 length equals 19 residues. In germline, CDR1 is MDHEN, CDR2 SYDVKM. V gave up 3 bases and J gave up 1 base; unmatched junction bases: 14. In DNA, the CDR3 is TGTGCCAGCAGTTTCCAGGGGGCTGAAGTACTTCTGAGCAATCAGCCCCAGCATTTT. Translating it yields CASSFQGAEVLLSNQPQHF.

This chain links TRBV5-1 with TRBJ1-1, with 7 positions matching TRBD1. Germline V gene data show CDR1 as SGHRS and CDR2 as YFSETQ. The CDR3 is 15 amino acids. With 4 bases clipped from V and 0 bases from J, the junction kept 6 bases outside the gene matches. The CDR3 reads CASSPHRGLNTEAFF. The CDR3, as DNA: TGCGCCAGCAGCCCCCACAGGGGATTGAACACTGAAGCTTTCTTT.

Ten or more counts support this clonotype. The V gene is TRBV7-6, the J gene TRBJ1-5; 10 bases map to TRBD1. CDR1 is SGHVS and CDR2 is FNYEAQ in the germline V gene. The ends lost 2 bases at V and 0 bases at J; junction bases unmatched: 7. The CDR3 is 18 residues long. CDR3 amino acids: CASSLRSWDRGSNQPQHF. In nucleotides, the CDR3 is TGTGCCAGCAGCTTACGCTCTTGGGACAGGGGTAGCAATCAGCCCCAGCATTTT.

This clonotype occurred many times. The chain employs TRBV11-2 and TRBJ1-1; a possible D gene is TRBD1 (5 bases). CDR3 length: 14 residues. Trimming took off 3 bases at V and 2 bases at J, with 10 bases between the two ends. Germline assignment: CDR1 SGHAT and CDR2 FQNNGV. CDR3 nucleotides: TGTGCCAGCAGCTTCGACAGCGCCAACACTGAAGCTTTCTTT. Amino acids: CASSFDSANTEAFF. The full variable domain, its missing parts supplied by reference TRBV11-2 and TRBJ1-1, is EAGVAQSPRYKIIEKRQSVAFWCNPISGHATLYWYQQILGQGPKLLIQFQNNGVVDDSQLPKDRFSAERLKGVDSTLKIQPAKLEDSAVYLCASSFDSANTEAFFGQGTRLTVV.

There are many counts of this clonotype. V usage is TRBV4-1 and J usage is TRBJ2-1, with D perhaps assigned TRBD1 or TRBD2 (6 bases each). Trimming left V 2 bases short and J 6 bases short, with 20 bases between. The germline CDR1 and CDR2 sequences are MGHRA and YSYEKL. This CDR3 has 17 residues. CDR3 sequence reads: CASSQIIGGSVGNEQFF. The DNA of the CDR3 is TGCGCCAGCAGCCAAATAATAGGGGGGTCGGTGGGCAATGAGCAGTTCTTC.

The chain carries TRBV20-1 and TRBJ2-1; no firm D call. There are 14 residues in the CDR3. V lost 1 base and J 2 bases, leaving 9 bases between the germline ends. Germline V CDR1 and CDR2: DFQATT, SNEGSKA (reference sequence). CDR3 loop: CSARGYMTYNEQFF. DNA of the CDR3: TGCAGTGCTAGAGGATATATGACCTACAATGAGCAGTTCTTC.

This clonotype appeared a few times. The CDR3 bases are TGCAGTGCTAGAGATTTTTCGAGCGGGGGATACGAGCAGTACTTC. Amino acid sequence: CSARDFSSGGYEQYF. This chain connects TRBV20-1 to TRBJ2-7; TRBD2 agrees at 8 bases. The J segment lost 4 bases and the V segment lost 0 bases, leaving 8 bases of the junction unmatched. From germline, CDR1 is DFQATT and CDR2 SNEGSKA (reference sequence). The CDR3 sequence is 15 residues long.

In DNA form, the CDR3 reads TGTGCCAGCAGCCAAAACCTCCGGGACAGGGGCCACAATGAGCAGTTCTTC. Its protein is CASSQNLRDRGHNEQFF. The gene calls are TRBV4-2 and TRBJ2-1; 10 positions agree with TRBD1. This CDR3 spans 17 amino acids. J gave up 5 bases and V 2 bases, and 9 bases lay outside the gene matches. The germline V gene has CDR1 LGHNA and CDR2 YNFKEQ.